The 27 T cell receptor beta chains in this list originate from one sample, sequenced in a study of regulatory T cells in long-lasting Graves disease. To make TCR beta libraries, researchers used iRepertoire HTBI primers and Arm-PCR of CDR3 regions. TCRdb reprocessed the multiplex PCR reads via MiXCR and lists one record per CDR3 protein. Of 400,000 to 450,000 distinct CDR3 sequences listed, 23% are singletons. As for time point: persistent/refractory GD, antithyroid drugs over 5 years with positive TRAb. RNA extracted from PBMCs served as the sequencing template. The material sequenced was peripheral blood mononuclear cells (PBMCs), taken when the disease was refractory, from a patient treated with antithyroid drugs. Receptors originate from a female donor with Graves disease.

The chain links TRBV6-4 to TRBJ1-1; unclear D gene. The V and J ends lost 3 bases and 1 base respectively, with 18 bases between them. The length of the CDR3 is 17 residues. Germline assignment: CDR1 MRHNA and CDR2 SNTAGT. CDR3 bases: TGTGCCAGCAGTGAAGGCCGGCCTTCTCGGGGGAACACTGAAGCTTTCTTT. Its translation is CASSEGRPSRGNTEAFF.

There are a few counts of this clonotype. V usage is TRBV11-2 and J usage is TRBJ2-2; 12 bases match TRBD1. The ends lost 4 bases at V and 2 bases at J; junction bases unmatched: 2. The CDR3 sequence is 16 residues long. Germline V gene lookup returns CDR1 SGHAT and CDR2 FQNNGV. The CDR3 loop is CASSSGTGGNTGELFF. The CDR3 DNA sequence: TGTGCCAGCAGCTCCGGGACAGGGGGCAACACCGGGGAGCTGTTTTTT.

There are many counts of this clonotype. The CDR3 sequence is CASTGGFYEQYF. CDR3 DNA: TGTGCCAGCACCGGCGGGTTCTACGAGCAGTACTTC. This chain uses TRBV28 with TRBJ2-7; D is perhaps TRBD2 (5 bases). The CDR3 sequence is 12 residues long. Germline V CDR1 and CDR2: MDHEN, SYDVKM. The V end was cut by 7 bases, the J end by 3 bases, with 10 bases between.

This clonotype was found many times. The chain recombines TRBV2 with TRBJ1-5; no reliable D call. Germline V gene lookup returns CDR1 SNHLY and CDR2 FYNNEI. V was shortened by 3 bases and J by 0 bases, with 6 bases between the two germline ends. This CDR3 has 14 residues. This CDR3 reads CASSDRASNQPQHF. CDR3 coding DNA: TGTGCCAGCAGTGATAGAGCTAGCAATCAGCCCCAGCATTTT.

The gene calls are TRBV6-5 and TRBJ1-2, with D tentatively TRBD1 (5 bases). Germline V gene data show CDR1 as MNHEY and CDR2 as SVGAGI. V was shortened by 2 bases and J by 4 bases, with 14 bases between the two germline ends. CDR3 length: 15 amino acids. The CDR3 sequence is CASSYGSGPPYGYTF. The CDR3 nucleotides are TGTGCCAGCAGTTACGGTTCAGGGCCCCCCTATGGCTACACCTTC.

CDR3 protein: CASSFFGGEHSYEQYF. The CDR3 coding sequence is TGTGCCAGCAGTTTTTTTGGCGGAGAACACTCCTACGAGCAGTACTTC. The V call is TRBV12-3 or TRBV12-4, the J call TRBJ2-7; D gene ambiguous. Deletions cut 3 bases from V and 0 bases from J, with 15 bases between. There are 16 residues in the CDR3.

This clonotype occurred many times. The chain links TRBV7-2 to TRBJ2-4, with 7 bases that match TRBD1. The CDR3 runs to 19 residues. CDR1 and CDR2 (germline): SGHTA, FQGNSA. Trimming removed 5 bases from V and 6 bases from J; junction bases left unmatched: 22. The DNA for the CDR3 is TGTGCCAGCAGCCTACTCCCGGGACAAGCAACAGGGGCGACAAACATTCAGTACTTC. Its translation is CASSLLPGQATGATNIQYF.

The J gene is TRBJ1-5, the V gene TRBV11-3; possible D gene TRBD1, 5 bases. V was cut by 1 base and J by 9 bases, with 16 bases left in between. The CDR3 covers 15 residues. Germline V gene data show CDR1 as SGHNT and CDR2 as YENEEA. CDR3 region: CASSLVPGRRVPQHF. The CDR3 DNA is TGTGCCAGCAGCTTAGTTCCGGGACGTCGTGTGCCCCAGCATTTT.

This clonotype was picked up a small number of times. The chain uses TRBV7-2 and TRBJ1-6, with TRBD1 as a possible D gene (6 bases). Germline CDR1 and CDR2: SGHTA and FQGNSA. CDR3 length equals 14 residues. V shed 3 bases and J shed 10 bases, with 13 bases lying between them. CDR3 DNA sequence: TGTGCCAGCAGCTTGGTACAGGGCTCCTCACCCCTCCACTTT. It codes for CASSLVQGSSPLHF.

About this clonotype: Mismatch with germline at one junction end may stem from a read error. CDR3 loop: CASNLWGLKGSPLHF. CDR3 coding DNA: TGTGCCAGCAATTTATGGGGCCTCAAGGGTTCACCCCTCCACTTT. This chain uses TRBV12-3 or TRBV12-4 with TRBJ1-6, with D possibly TRBD1 on 5 matching bases. This CDR3 has 15 amino acids.

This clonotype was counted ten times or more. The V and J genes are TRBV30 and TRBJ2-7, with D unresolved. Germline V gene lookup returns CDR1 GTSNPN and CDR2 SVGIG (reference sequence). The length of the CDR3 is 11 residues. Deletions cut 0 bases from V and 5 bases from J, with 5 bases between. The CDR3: CAWSVANEQYF. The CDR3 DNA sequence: TGTGCCTGGAGTGTAGCGAACGAGCAGTACTTC.

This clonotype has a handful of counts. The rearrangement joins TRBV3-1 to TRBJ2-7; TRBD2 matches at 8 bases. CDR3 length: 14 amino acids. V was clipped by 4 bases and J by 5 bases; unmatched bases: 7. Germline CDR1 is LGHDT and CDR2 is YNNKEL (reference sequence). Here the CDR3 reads CASSPLAGPNEQYF. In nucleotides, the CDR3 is TGTGCCAGCAGCCCTCTAGCGGGTCCAAACGAGCAGTACTTC.

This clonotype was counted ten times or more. CDR3 in amino acids: CASSRRGDTEAFF. CDR3 bases: TGTGCCAGCAGCCGGAGGGGGGACACTGAAGCTTTCTTT. The chain couples TRBV9 to TRBJ1-1; D may be TRBD1 (6 bases). Germline-derived CDR1 and CDR2 are SGDLS and YYNGEE. V lost 4 bases, J lost 3 bases, and 10 bases lay in between. The CDR3 length is 13 residues.

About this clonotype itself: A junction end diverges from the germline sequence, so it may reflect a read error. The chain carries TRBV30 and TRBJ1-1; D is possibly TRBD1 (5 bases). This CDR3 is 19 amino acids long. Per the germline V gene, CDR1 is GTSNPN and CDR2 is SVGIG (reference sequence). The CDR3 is CAWSGRDRTLKLSWFGLEF. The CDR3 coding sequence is TGTGCCTGGAGTGGCAGGGATCGAACACTGAAGCTTTCTTGGTTCGGGCTCGAGTTT. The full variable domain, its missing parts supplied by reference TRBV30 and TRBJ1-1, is SQTIHQWPATLVQPVGSPLSLECTVEGTSNPNLYWYRQAAGRGLQLLFYSVGIGQISSEVPQNLSASRPQDRQFILSSKKLLLSDSGFYLCAWSGRDRTLKLSWFGLEFGQGTRLTVV.

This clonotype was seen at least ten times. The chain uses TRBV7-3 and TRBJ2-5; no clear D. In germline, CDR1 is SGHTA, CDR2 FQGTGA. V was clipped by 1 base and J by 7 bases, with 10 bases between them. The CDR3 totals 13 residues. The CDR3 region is CASSLSPSGTQYF. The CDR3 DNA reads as TGTGCCAGCAGCTTAAGTCCGTCGGGGACCCAGTACTTC.

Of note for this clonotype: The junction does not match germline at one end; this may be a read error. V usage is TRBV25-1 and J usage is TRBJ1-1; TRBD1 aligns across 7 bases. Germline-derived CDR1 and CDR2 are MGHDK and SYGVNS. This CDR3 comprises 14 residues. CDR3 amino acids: CASSLGQPNTGAFF. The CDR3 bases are TGTGCCAGCAGCCTGGGACAGCCAAACACTGGAGCTTTCTTT.

The CDR3 protein is CASGSSQGPQHF. CDR3 DNA sequence: TGTGCTAGTGGTTCCAGTCAGGGGCCCCAGCATTTT. The chain uses TRBV12-5 and TRBJ1-5, with D tentatively TRBD1 (5 bases). CDR1 and CDR2 (germline): LGHNT, FRNRAP. V lost 4 bases and J lost 9, with 10 bases in between. This CDR3 spans 12 amino acids.

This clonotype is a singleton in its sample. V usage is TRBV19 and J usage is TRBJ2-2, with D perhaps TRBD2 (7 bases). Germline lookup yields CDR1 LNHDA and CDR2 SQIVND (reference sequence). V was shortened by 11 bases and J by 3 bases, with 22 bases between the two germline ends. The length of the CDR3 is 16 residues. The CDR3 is CAFRDLRGLYTGELFF. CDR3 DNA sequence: TGTGCCTTCCGGGACCTGCGGGGGCTATACACCGGGGAGCTGTTTTTT. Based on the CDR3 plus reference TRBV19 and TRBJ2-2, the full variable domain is DGGITQSPKYLFRKEGQNVTLSCEQNLNHDAMYWYRQDPGQGLRLIYYSQIVNDFQKGDIAEGYSVSREKKESFPLTVTSAQKNPTAFYLCAFRDLRGLYTGELFFGEGSRLTVL.

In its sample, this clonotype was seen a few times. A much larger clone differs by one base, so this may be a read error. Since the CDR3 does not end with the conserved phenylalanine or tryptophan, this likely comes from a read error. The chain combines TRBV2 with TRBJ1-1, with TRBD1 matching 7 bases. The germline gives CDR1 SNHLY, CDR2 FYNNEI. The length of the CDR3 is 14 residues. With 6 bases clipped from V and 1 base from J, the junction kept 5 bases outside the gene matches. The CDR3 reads CASSSDRWNTEAFL. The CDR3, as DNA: TGTGCCAGCAGCTCGGACAGGTGGAACACTGAAGCTTTCCTT.

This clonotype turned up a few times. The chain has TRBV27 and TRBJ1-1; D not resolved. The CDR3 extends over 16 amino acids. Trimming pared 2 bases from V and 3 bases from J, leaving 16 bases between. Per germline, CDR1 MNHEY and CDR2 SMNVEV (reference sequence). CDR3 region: CASSLVWRGKYTEAFF. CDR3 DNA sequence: TGTGCCAGCAGTTTAGTCTGGCGGGGAAAATACACTGAAGCTTTCTTT.

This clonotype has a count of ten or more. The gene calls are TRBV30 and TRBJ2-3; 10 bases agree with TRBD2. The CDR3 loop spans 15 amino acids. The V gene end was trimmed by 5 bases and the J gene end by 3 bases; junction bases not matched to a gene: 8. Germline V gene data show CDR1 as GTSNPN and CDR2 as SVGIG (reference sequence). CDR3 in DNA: TGTGCCTGGGGTACTAGCGGGGTGAGAACAGATACGCAGTATTTT. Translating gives CAWGTSGVRTDTQYF.

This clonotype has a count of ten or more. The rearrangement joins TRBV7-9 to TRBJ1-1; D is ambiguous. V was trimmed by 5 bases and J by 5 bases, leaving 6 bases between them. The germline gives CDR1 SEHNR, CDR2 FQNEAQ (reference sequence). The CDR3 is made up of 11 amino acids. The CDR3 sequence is CASSPETEAFF. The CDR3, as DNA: TGTGCCAGCAGCCCAGAGACTGAAGCTTTCTTT.

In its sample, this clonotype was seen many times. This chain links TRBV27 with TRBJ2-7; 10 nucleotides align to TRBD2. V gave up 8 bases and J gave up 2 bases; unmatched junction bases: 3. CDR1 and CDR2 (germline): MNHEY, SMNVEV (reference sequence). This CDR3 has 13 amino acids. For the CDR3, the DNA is TGTGCCAGCCGACTAGCGGGTACCTACGAGCAGTACTTC. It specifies CASRLAGTYEQYF.

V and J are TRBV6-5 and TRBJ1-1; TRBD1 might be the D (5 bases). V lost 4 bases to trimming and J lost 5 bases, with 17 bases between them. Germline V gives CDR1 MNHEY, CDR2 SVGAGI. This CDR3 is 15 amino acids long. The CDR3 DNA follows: TGTGCCAGCAGTTTCTGGGGGAAACGTGGGACTGAAGCTTTCTTT. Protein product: CASSFWGKRGTEAFF.

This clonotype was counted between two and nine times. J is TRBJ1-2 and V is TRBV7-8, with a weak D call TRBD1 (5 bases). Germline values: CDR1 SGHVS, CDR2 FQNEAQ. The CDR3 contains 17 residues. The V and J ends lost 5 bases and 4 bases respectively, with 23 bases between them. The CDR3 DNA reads TGTGCCAGCAGCCCTAGGTCCAGGGTCGGGCGAACCTATGGCTACACCTTC. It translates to CASSPRSRVGRTYGYTF.

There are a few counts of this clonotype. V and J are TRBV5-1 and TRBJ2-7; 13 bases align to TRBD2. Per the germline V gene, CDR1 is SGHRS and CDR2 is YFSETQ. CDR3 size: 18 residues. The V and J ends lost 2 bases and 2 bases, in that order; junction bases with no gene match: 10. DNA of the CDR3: TGCGCCAGCAGCTTTCGGACTAGCGGGAGTGTCACTCCCTACGAGCAGTACTTC. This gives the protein CASSFRTSGSVTPYEQYF.

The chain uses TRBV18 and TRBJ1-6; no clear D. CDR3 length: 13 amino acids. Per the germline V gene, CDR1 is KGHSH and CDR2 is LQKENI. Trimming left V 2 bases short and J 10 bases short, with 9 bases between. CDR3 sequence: CASSPGEASPLHF. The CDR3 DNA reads TGTGCCAGCTCACCAGGGGAGGCCTCACCCCTCCACTTT.